The next 21 T cell receptor beta chains were all read from a single sample in a study of blood T cell repertoires in COVID-19. Clones were read by immunoSEQ multiplex PCR, and TCRdb kept only the in-frame ones, dropping some. The table includes 55,000 to 60,000 clones, about 70% detected once. Sequencing was done on a sample of peripheral blood. The receptors here all came from a man aged 45 to 65 with active or convalescent COVID-19.

This sequence joins TRBV9 and TRBJ2-5, with D possibly TRBD2 on 5 matching bases. V lost 3 bases and J 3 bases, leaving 12 bases between the germline ends. The CDR3 covers 14 residues. Looked up from germline, CDR1 is SGDLS and CDR2 is YYNGEE. CDR3 amino acids: CASSAPGREETQYF. The CDR3 DNA is TGTGCCAGCAGCGCCCCGGGAAGAGAAGAGACCCAGTACTTC.

This chain links TRBV19 with TRBJ1-1; maybe TRBD1 (6 bases). The length of the CDR3 is 13 residues. The germline CDR1 and CDR2 sequences are LNHDA and SQIVND (reference sequence). The germline V and J ends were trimmed by 5 bases and 8 bases, with 15 bases remaining between them. CDR3 DNA: TGTGCCAGTAGTCTCAACGAGGGGGGGGAAGCTTTCTTT. Protein product: CASSLNEGGEAFF.

The J gene is TRBJ2-7, the V gene TRBV19; 9 nucleotides align to TRBD2. Germline V gene lookup returns CDR1 LNHDA and CDR2 SQIVND (reference sequence). With 6 bases clipped from V and 0 bases from J, the junction kept 6 bases outside the gene matches. This CDR3 contains 15 residues. This CDR3 is CASSLRGGPSYEQYF. The CDR3 DNA reads TGTGCCAGTAGCCTGCGGGGGGGCCCCTCCTACGAGCAGTACTTC. The full variable domain, in which reference TRBV19 and TRBJ2-7 provide the parts outside the CDR3, is DGGITQSPKYLFRKEGQNVTLSCEQNLNHDAMYWYRQDPGQGLRLIYYSQIVNDFQKGDIAEGYSVSREKKESFPLTVTSAQKNPTAFYLCASSLRGGPSYEQYFGPGTRLTVT.

This clone was detected once. The V and J genes are TRBV5-1 and TRBJ2-5; a possible D gene is TRBD2 (6 bases). This CDR3 is 17 amino acids long. Trimming removed 0 bases from V and 1 base from J, with 16 bases in between. Germline CDR1 is SGHRS and CDR2 is YFSETQ. The CDR3 DNA sequence: TGCGCCAGCAGCTTGGGGTTACTAGCCGGCAGCCAAGAGACCCAGTACTTC. Residues: CASSLGLLAGSQETQYF.

The chain is built from TRBV5-4 and TRBJ1-1, with 10 nucleotides matching TRBD1. The CDR3 loop spans 14 amino acids. The V and J ends lost 4 bases and 6 bases, in that order; junction bases with no gene match: 6. Germline loops: CDR1 SGHNT, CDR2 YYREEE (reference sequence). Here the CDR3 DNA reads TGTGCCAGCAGCCTAGGCGGACAGGGGGCTGAAGCTTTCTTT. Protein product: CASSLGGQGAEAFF.

The rearrangement joins TRBV19 to TRBJ2-6; D is possibly TRBD1 (5 bases). Trimming took 5 bases from V and 0 from J, leaving 17 bases between them. This CDR3 has 18 amino acids. The V gene's germline CDR1 is LNHDA and CDR2 SQIVND (reference sequence). Here the CDR3 reads CASSSSTALISGANVLTF. The CDR3 coding sequence is TGTGCCAGTAGTTCGTCGACAGCCCTAATCTCTGGGGCCAACGTCCTGACTTTC. Full variable domain (missing parts from reference TRBV19 and TRBJ2-6): DGGITQSPKYLFRKEGQNVTLSCEQNLNHDAMYWYRQDPGQGLRLIYYSQIVNDFQKGDIAEGYSVSREKKESFPLTVTSAQKNPTAFYLCASSSSTALISGANVLTFGAGSRLTVL.

The sample holds a few counts of this clone. The CDR3 DNA reads as TGTGCCAGCAGACAGGGGGTCAGCATACCCCAAGAGACCCAGTACTTC. Its protein product is CASRQGVSIPQETQYF. V gene TRBV7-2 combines with J gene TRBJ2-5; 8 bases line up with TRBD1. CDR3 length: 16 residues. Trimming at V came to 6 bases and at J to 1 base, leaving 10 bases not matched to a gene. Germline CDR1 is SGHTA and CDR2 is FQGNSA.

The chain couples TRBV2 to TRBJ2-1, with 10 bases that match TRBD1. This CDR3 is 14 amino acids long. V was clipped by 8 bases and J by 10 bases; unmatched bases: 11. The V gene's germline CDR1 is SNHLY and CDR2 FYNNEI. In DNA, the CDR3 is TGTGCCAGCCAACCCGGGACAGGGGTTAACGAGCAGTTCTTC. Its protein product is CASQPGTGVNEQFF.

The chain is built from TRBV6-5 and TRBJ2-7; a possible D gene is TRBD1 (6 bases). In germline, CDR1 is MNHEY, CDR2 SVGAGI. CDR3 length: 14 amino acids. V lost 6 bases, J lost 1 base, and 13 bases lay in between. The CDR3 DNA reads as TGTGCCAGCAGGAACCTACAGGGTTCCTACGAGCAGTACTTC. It is translated as CASRNLQGSYEQYF.

About this clone: Germline is not matched at one junction end, which may reflect a read error. The V call is TRBV7-7, the J call TRBJ1-4; D not resolved. CDR3 length equals 15 residues. Germline loops: CDR1 SSHAT, CDR2 FNYEAQ (reference sequence). In DNA form, the CDR3 reads TGTGCTAGCAGCCTCAATACCGGGGATAATGAAAAACTGTTTTTT. It yields the protein CASSLNTGDNEKLFF.

This rearrangement joins TRBV3-1 (or the pseudogene TRBV3-2) to TRBJ2-1; TRBD2 aligns across 10 bases. The V gene end was trimmed by 8 bases and the J gene end by 5 bases; junction bases not matched to a gene: 3. Germline CDR1 reads LGHDT; CDR2 reads YNNKEL (reference sequence). The CDR3 covers 13 residues. The DNA for the CDR3 is TGTGCCAGCCGGACTAGCGGTAACAATGAGCAGTTCTTC. Its protein product is CASRTSGNNEQFF.

The J gene is TRBJ1-1, the V gene TRBV18; 8 bases agree with TRBD1. CDR1 is KGHSH and CDR2 is LQKENI in the germline V gene. This CDR3 is 14 amino acids long. The ends lost 3 bases at V and 8 bases at J; junction bases unmatched: 8. The CDR3, as DNA: TGTGCCAGCTCACCGGACAGGGTTTCGGGCGAAGCTTTCTTT. Translating it yields CASSPDRVSGEAFF.

This chain connects TRBV18 to TRBJ1-3, with TRBD1 matching over 9 bases. Germline values: CDR1 KGHSH, CDR2 LQKENI. After removal of 6 bases from V and 4 bases from J, the junction contained 19 bases not matched to a gene. The CDR3 sequence is 19 residues long. CDR3 nucleotides: TGTGCCAGCTCGACTTCACCGGGACAGGGATTATCGCTAGGAAACACCATATATTTT. This sequence encodes CASSTSPGQGLSLGNTIYF.

This chain joins TRBV30 and TRBJ2-5; no definite D call. V shed 2 bases and J shed 3 bases, with 10 bases lying between them. The CDR3 loop spans 13 amino acids. CDR1 is GTSNPN, CDR2 SVGIG, per germline (reference sequence). CDR3 residues: CAWSPGIKETQYF. CDR3 in DNA: TGTGCCTGGAGTCCAGGAATCAAAGAGACCCAGTACTTC.

The chain employs TRBV3-1 (or the pseudogene TRBV3-2) and TRBJ1-1, with D perhaps matching TRBD1 (5 bases). The germline gives CDR1 LGHDT, CDR2 YNNKEL (reference sequence). V dropped 0 bases and J dropped 6 bases, with 14 bases sitting between them. The CDR3 consists of 15 residues. CDR3: CASSQDEGRISEAFF. The CDR3 DNA reads as TGTGCCAGCAGCCAAGATGAGGGGAGGATCTCTGAAGCTTTCTTT.

V gene TRBV9 combines with J gene TRBJ1-5, with no clear D. The CDR3 has 15 residues. CDR1 is SGDLS and CDR2 is YYNGEE in the germline V gene. V was cut by 0 bases and J by 5 bases, with 12 bases left in between. CDR3 sequence (DNA): TGTGCCAGCAGCGTAGCCCCGGACTACGATCAGCCCCAGCATTTT. Amino acids: CASSVAPDYDQPQHF. Filled out from reference TRBV9 and TRBJ1-5, the complete variable domain reads DSGVTQTPKHLITATGQRVTLRCSPRSGDLSVYWYQQSLDQGLQFLIQYYNGEERAKGNILERFSAQQFPDLHSELNLSSLELGDSALYFCASSVAPDYDQPQHFGDGTRLSIL.

This clone appeared a few times. V gene TRBV30 combines with J gene TRBJ1-1, with a possible D match to TRBD1 (6 bases). From germline, CDR1 is GTSNPN and CDR2 SVGIG (reference sequence). With 4 bases removed from V and 3 bases from J, the gap between germline ends came to 12 bases. The CDR3 extends over 13 amino acids. In DNA, the CDR3 is TGTGCCTGGACAGGGGATTTGGACACTGAAGCTTTCTTT. The encoded protein is CAWTGDLDTEAFF.

This chain uses TRBV30 with TRBJ1-3; no clear D gene. Per the germline V gene, CDR1 is GTSNPN and CDR2 is SVGIG (reference sequence). The CDR3 covers 14 residues. With 0 bases removed from V and 0 bases from J, the gap between germline ends came to 6 bases. This CDR3 is CAWSVHLSGNTIYF. The CDR3, as DNA: TGTGCCTGGAGTGTACACCTCTCTGGAAACACCATATATTTT.

V gene TRBV5-6 combines with J gene TRBJ1-5; no clear D. The length of the CDR3 is 16 residues. Germline values: CDR1 SGHDT, CDR2 YYEEEE. Trimming pared 4 bases from V and 3 bases from J, leaving 17 bases between. The CDR3 sequence is CASSTRGGGNNQPQHF. The CDR3 coding sequence is TGTGCCAGCAGCACCCGCGGCGGCGGGAACAATCAGCCCCAGCATTTT.

The chain links TRBV29-1 to TRBJ2-1; 15 bases are a match to TRBD2. Germline lookup yields CDR1 SQVTM and CDR2 ANQGSEA. This CDR3 spans 13 amino acids. V gave up 6 bases and J gave up 13 bases; unmatched junction bases: 7. The CDR3 bases are TGCAGCGTAAGGACTAGCGGGAGGGCCACACAGTTCTTC. Translation gives CSVRTSGRATQFF.

The DNA for the CDR3 is TGCGCCAGCAGCTTGGGCGCGGGAGCAGGGTTCTACAATGAGCAGTTCTTC. Amino acid sequence: CASSLGAGAGFYNEQFF. This chain uses TRBV5-1 with TRBJ2-1; TRBD2 matches at 7 bases. This CDR3 has 17 amino acids. V was pared by 0 bases and J by 3 bases, with 9 bases of the junction left unmatched. CDR1 is SGHRS, CDR2 YFSETQ, per germline.